This T cell receptor (beta chain) was obtained from a study of beta chain features in type 1 diabetes. Study as a whole: Age and gender were similar between patients and healthy donors, as were cell yields. Sorted cell examination encompassed approximately 98,000,000 cells across all samples.

Researchers reported sorting CD4+ naive, central memory, regulatory and stem cell-like memory cells via CD45RO/CCR7/CD25/CD127/CD95/CD27. The CDR3 has 18 residues. Expressed TCRB transcripts were sequenced because the isolated RNA had all been reverse transcribed beforehand. Sequencing was performed with immunoSEQ multiplex PCR; in TCRdb, only in-frame clones are kept and a portion is missing. The sample includes about 410,000 clones, roughly 14% of them seen just once. The V call is TRBV21-1, the J call TRBJ2-7; TRBD1 was called by the table and not checked on the DNA. TRBV21-1 is classified as a pseudogene. The receptor was isolated from a man aged 25-45 years in good health. What was sequenced was naive CD4+ T cells from blood. CDR3 sequence (DNA): TGTGCCAGCATCCGTGACAGGGGGAGTGCTTTAAGCTCCTACGAGCAGTACGTC. As protein: CASIRDRGSALSSYEQYV.